This T cell receptor beta chain was recorded in a study of blood T cell repertoires in COVID-19 (dated by TCRdb to 2019 to 2021). With respect to the entire study: Collaborator samples came from the United States, Italy and Spain and covered acute and convalescent phases of COVID-19. Sample metadata almost always included a de-identified subject ID, COVID-19 status, age in years and sex. The samples were drawn from the first 160 participants of the ongoing ImmuneRACE study and from 1,254 subjects provided by 6 global collaborators. Where available, HLA class I and class II types were obtained from metadata supplied by the sample provider rather than from assay-based typing. The material from the prospective study consisted of cDNA or gDNA derived from T cells, B-cell-depleted T cells, or PBMCs. Subjects who had been exposed to COVID-19, were actively infected with it, or had recovered from it provided the deeply sampled blood TCRbeta repertoires that made up the dataset. The repertoires were released in a freely available public database meant as a resource for research on the immune response to SARS-CoV-2.

What the work shows at the level of the full study, not this receptor alone: Clinical and demographic metadata were provided uncurated, with the amount varying by source and participant.

Whole blood was collected in K2EDTA tubes by collaborating institutions according to the institutions' own protocols. For TCRbeta analysis, collaborators shipped samples in one of three forms: frozen whole blood, isolated PBMCs, or DNA extracted from either of those sample types. About this clone itself: Its antigen remains undetermined. No base quality values were provided; no much bigger clone lies one nucleotide off.

Taken from the germline V gene, the CDR1 and CDR2 loops are SGHNT and YENEEA. There are 14 amino acids in the CDR3, from cysteine to phenylalanine inclusive. The DNA shown is the 42-base CDR3, in frame from base 1. V is pruned by 6 bases and J by 7 bases, leaving 8 bases of the junction without a gene match. TCRbeta CDR3 regions were amplified from genomic DNA by means of the immunoSEQ Assay, a bias-controlled multiplex PCR. Under the source paper's analysis protocol: The number of nucleated cells in each sample was estimated by amplification of reference gene primers within the assay. Sequence reads were collapsed and filtered to measure the absolute abundance of every unique TCRbeta CDR3 rearrangement. For each sample, productive Simpson clonality was calculated by taking the square root of Simpson's diversity index across productive rearrangements. Drawn from immuneACCESS, this table holds only the in-frame rearrangements with V and J called that TCRdb kept. Clones are partly lost; checked studies trace under half to an unresolved V gene and leave the rest unexplained. The V and J calls and clone size were taken over from that table, and D and trimming were inferred from the DNA. The sample table holds a few hundred thousand clones, of which about 87% were seen once. 2% to 3% of the sample goes to the ten largest clones.

This TCR was sampled from a woman between 45 and 65 years old with acute or convalescent COVID-19. The V and J genes are TRBV11-3 and TRBJ2-2, with 7 middle bases fitting TRBD1. The sequencing sample was made of peripheral blood. DNA sequence: TGTGCCAGCAGTCCCGACAGGGATGGCGGGGAGCTGTTTTTT. It translates as CASSPDRDGGELFF.